The 32 T cell receptor beta chains given below trace back to one sample, sequenced in a study of T-cell reconstitution after alpha-beta-depleted transplantation in children. Molecular barcoding with unique molecular identifiers was used for the TCRbeta library. In TCRdb, the PCR reads were re-called with MiXCR into one record per CDR3 protein. Of a few hundred thousand distinct CDR3 sequences in the sample, approximately 10% were seen once. The specimen comprised PBMCs, sampled before TCRalphabeta/CD19-depleted stem cell transplant. All receptors derive from a child less than two years old with acute myeloid leukemia, due to receive a stem cell transplant.

This clonotype occurred a few times. The chain carries TRBV4-2 and TRBJ1-1; maybe TRBD1 (5 bases). Germline V lookup: CDR1 LGHNA, CDR2 YNFKEQ. CDR3 size: 11 residues. The ends were cut back, 1 base at V and 10 bases at J, with 7 bases in the middle. CDR3 sequence (DNA): TGTGCCAGCAGCCAAGGAAGGGGAGCTTTCTTT. Translation: CASSQGRGAFF.

This clonotype has ten or more counts. This sequence joins TRBV20-1 and TRBJ1-2, with no clear D. This CDR3 comprises 14 residues. Germline loops: CDR1 DFQATT, CDR2 SNEGSKA (reference sequence). The ends were cut back, 2 bases at V and 3 bases at J, with 13 bases in the middle. The CDR3 protein is CSARYPGKDYGYTF. The CDR3 region has the DNA TGCAGTGCTAGATACCCCGGGAAGGACTATGGCTACACCTTC.

As to this clonotype: With a much larger clone just one base away, this may be a read error. The chain couples TRBV11-3 to TRBJ2-1; TRBD2 is a possible D gene (6 bases). The CDR3 runs 14 residues. Germline V lookup: CDR1 SGHNT, CDR2 YENEEA. The CDR3 reads CASSSQREINAQFF. CDR3 DNA: TGTGCCAGCAGCTCTCAACGGGAGATTAATGCGCAGTTCTTC.

The table lists this clonotype with many counts. The chain links TRBV29-1 to TRBJ2-5; D unresolved. CDR1 and CDR2 from the germline V gene are SQVTM and ANQGSEA. V lost 3 bases and J 2 bases, leaving 13 bases between the germline ends. CDR3 length: 14 amino acids. The CDR3 region has the DNA TGCAGCGTTGAGTCGGCAGCTAATCAAGAGACCCAGTACTTC. Translated: CSVESAANQETQYF.

This clonotype was recorded many times. The V and J genes are TRBV4-3 and TRBJ2-7; no firm D call. This CDR3 has 14 amino acids. Germline assignment: CDR1 LGHNA and CDR2 YSLEER. V was cut by 0 bases and J by 0 bases, with 6 bases left in between. CDR3 residues: CASSQDKGSYEQYF. The CDR3 coding sequence is TGCGCCAGCAGCCAAGACAAGGGCTCCTACGAGCAGTACTTC.

The table lists this clonotype with many counts. The chain recombines TRBV10-3 with TRBJ2-7, with TRBD2 matching 14 bases. CDR3 length equals 17 residues. The V gene's germline CDR1 is ENHRY and CDR2 SYGVKD. V lost 2 bases and J lost 3; bases outside the gene matches: 6. CDR3 DNA sequence: TGTGCCATCAGTGAGACCCCGGGACTAGCGGGAGACTACGAGCAGTACTTC. Encoded protein: CAISETPGLAGDYEQYF.

This clonotype was counted at least ten times. The genes are TRBV3-1 and TRBJ2-1; no definite D call. The CDR3 has 15 residues. Trimming took 4 bases from V and 0 from J, leaving 10 bases between them. CDR1 is LGHDT, CDR2 YNNKEL, per germline (reference sequence). The CDR3 DNA sequence: TGTGCCAGCAGCCCCCTCAGCGTCTCCTACAATGAGCAGTTCTTC. It encodes CASSPLSVSYNEQFF.

On this clonotype: A single base separates this from a much larger clone, so it may be a read error. The V and J genes are TRBV5-1 and TRBJ2-5, with TRBD2 matching 7 bases. The assigned J gene may be wrong: the sequence end matches TRBJ2-1 better. The CDR3 runs to 15 residues. Germline CDR1 is SGHRS and CDR2 is YFSETQ. The DNA for the CDR3 is TGCGCCAGCAGCTTGTTGGACGGGGAGGGAGAGACCCAGTTCTTC. Translating it yields CASSLLDGEGETQFF.

This clonotype came up many times. CDR3 region: CASSWASGAAETQYF. The CDR3 DNA reads TGTGCCAGCAGTTGGGCTTCCGGGGCGGCGGAGACCCAGTACTTC. The chain uses TRBV12-3 or TRBV12-4 and TRBJ2-5; D tentatively reads TRBD1 or TRBD2 (5 bases each). Trimming removed 4 bases from V and 5 bases from J, with 17 bases in between. This CDR3 has 15 residues.

This clonotype has only a few counts. V is TRBV3-1 and J is TRBJ2-3; TRBD2 matches 13 bases. The V gene end was trimmed by 4 bases and the J gene end by 4 bases; junction bases not matched to a gene: 8. Germline-derived CDR1 and CDR2 are LGHDT and YNNKEL (reference sequence). This CDR3 has 17 amino acids. CDR3: CASSPGTSGVAPDTQYF. The CDR3 DNA is TGTGCCAGCAGCCCAGGGACTAGCGGGGTGGCGCCAGATACGCAGTATTTT.

The chain carries TRBV20-1 and TRBJ2-3, with 7 bases aligning to TRBD1. Germline V CDR1 and CDR2: DFQATT, SNEGSKA (reference sequence). V was clipped by 0 bases and J by 3 bases; unmatched bases: 12. There are 17 residues in the CDR3. The DNA of the CDR3 is TGCAGTGCTAGAGATAGGGGGCTAGCCGGCGAAACAGATACGCAGTATTTT. This encodes CSARDRGLAGETDTQYF.

Ten or more counts support this clonotype. The chain links TRBV7-9 to TRBJ1-2, with D hard to call. Trimming pared 0 bases from V and 5 bases from J, leaving 10 bases between. The CDR3 covers 14 residues. From germline, CDR1 is SEHNR and CDR2 FQNEAQ (reference sequence). In DNA form, the CDR3 reads TGTGCCAGCAGCTTAGCGCTTGCGAATTATGGCTACACCTTC. Protein product: CASSLALANYGYTF.

This clonotype was found many times. The chain combines TRBV14 with TRBJ2-3; D ambiguous. V dropped 5 bases and J dropped 5 bases, with 11 bases sitting between them. CDR3 size: 13 residues. In germline, CDR1 is SGHDN, CDR2 FVKESK. CDR3 nucleotides: TGTGCCAGCAGCTCTGGGTTGGGAGATACGCAGTATTTT. It is translated as CASSSGLGDTQYF.

This clonotype was counted many times. The rearrangement uses TRBV6-1 and TRBJ2-2; D may correspond to TRBD1 or TRBD2 (5 bases each). V shed 6 bases and J shed 6 bases, with 14 bases lying between them. Germline CDR1 and CDR2: MNHNS and SASEGT. This CDR3 has 14 residues. CDR3 in amino acids: CASSPPTGPGELFF. The CDR3 DNA reads TGTGCCAGCAGCCCCCCCACGGGGCCCGGGGAGCTGTTTTTT.

In its sample, this clonotype was seen many times. The rearrangement links TRBV20-1 to TRBJ2-2, with TRBD2 identical over 11 bases. Unmatched junction bases numbered 5, after V lost 0 bases and J lost 2 bases. The CDR3 is made up of 17 amino acids. CDR1 and CDR2 (germline): DFQATT, SNEGSKA (reference sequence). The CDR3, as DNA: TGCAGTGCTAGAGAGACTAGCGGGGCTCTAAACACCGGGGAGCTGTTTTTT. Translated, it gives CSARETSGALNTGELFF.

V is TRBV7-3 and J is TRBJ2-3, with D tentatively TRBD2 (7 bases). The CDR3 loop spans 16 amino acids. V lost 3 bases, J lost 2 bases, and 15 bases lay in between. Germline V CDR1 and CDR2: SGHTA, FQGTGA. The CDR3: CASSLGGGLSTDTQYF. For the CDR3, the DNA is TGTGCCAGCAGCTTGGGAGGGGGTCTATCCACAGATACGCAGTATTTT.

The table lists this clonotype with many counts. This chain uses TRBV29-1 with TRBJ2-3; no definite D call. CDR1 is SQVTM and CDR2 is ANQGSEA in the germline V gene. The V end lost 3 bases, the J end lost 0 bases, and 10 bases lay between the germline ends. This CDR3 comprises 14 residues. Here the CDR3 reads CSVDGVTSTDTQYF. The CDR3 nucleotides read TGCAGCGTTGATGGAGTTACTAGCACAGATACGCAGTATTTT.

As to this clonotype: This sequence may be a read error, since a much larger clone differs from it by one base. V and J are TRBV24-1 and TRBJ2-1; TRBD2 agrees at 14 bases. In germline, CDR1 is KGHDR, CDR2 SFDVKD. The CDR3 covers 16 residues. The CDR3 is CATSDIGTSGSNEHFF. The CDR3 region has the DNA TGTGCCACCAGTGACATAGGGACTAGCGGGAGCAATGAGCATTTCTTC.

As concerns this clonotype: Because the CDR3's place on the DNA is in doubt, the DNA is left out and the CDR3 is given as listed by TCRdb. This CDR3 reads CASSFGAGANVPTF. The chain employs TRBV5-1 and TRBJ2-6. Germline CDR1 and CDR2: SGHRS and YFSETQ. The CDR3 comprises 14 residues, both ends counted.

This clonotype appeared many times. The chain links TRBV3-1 to TRBJ2-1, with 12 bases matching TRBD2. Germline assignment: CDR1 LGHDT and CDR2 YNNKEL (reference sequence). The CDR3 is 13 amino acids. J gave up 9 bases and V 3 bases, and 0 bases lay outside the gene matches. The CDR3 reads CASSQTSGSEQFF. Here the CDR3 DNA reads TGTGCCAGCAGCCAGACTAGCGGGAGTGAGCAGTTCTTC.

This clonotype occurred many times. The V call is TRBV7-8, the J call TRBJ2-1, with 8 positions matching TRBD2. CDR1 and CDR2 (germline): SGHVS, FQNEAQ. The CDR3 runs to 15 residues. The V gene end was trimmed by 4 bases and the J gene end by 6 bases; junction bases not matched to a gene: 8. CDR3 sequence: CASSYPAGAVNEQFF. DNA for the CDR3: TGTGCCAGCAGCTATCCAGCGGGAGCCGTCAATGAGCAGTTCTTC.

The genes are TRBV5-5 and TRBJ2-6; 8 nucleotides agree with TRBD2. The CDR3 length is 17 residues. After removal of 5 bases from V and 0 bases from J, the junction contained 7 bases not matched to a gene. Germline V gene data show CDR1 as SGHKS and CDR2 as YYEKEE (reference sequence). The CDR3 here is CASSNLAGISGANVLTF. The CDR3 DNA is TGTGCCAGCAGTAACTTAGCGGGGATCTCTGGGGCCAACGTCCTGACTTTC.

This clonotype was seen only a few times. This chain uses TRBV12-3 or TRBV12-4 with TRBJ1-5; D might be TRBD1 (6 bases). The CDR3 loop spans 15 amino acids. The ends were cut back, 5 bases at V and 2 bases at J, with 13 bases in the middle. The DNA for the CDR3 is TGTGCCAGCAGTCTTGGCAGGGGTGGCAATCAGCCCCAGCATTTT. Translated: CASSLGRGGNQPQHF.

At least ten counts were recorded for this clonotype. This chain uses TRBV30 with TRBJ2-7; 8 bases are a match to TRBD2. The CDR3 totals 13 residues. Trimming cost V 4 bases and J 0 bases; bases outside gene matches: 2. Per the germline V gene, CDR1 is GTSNPN and CDR2 is SVGIG (reference sequence). The CDR3 DNA reads TGTGCCTGGAAACTAGCGGTCTCCTACGAGCAGTACTTC. It is translated as CAWKLAVSYEQYF. Full variable domain (remainder filled in from reference TRBV30 and TRBJ2-7): SQTIHQWPATLVQPVGSPLSLECTVEGTSNPNLYWYRQAAGRGLQLLFYSVGIGQISSEVPQNLSASRPQDRQFILSSKKLLLSDSGFYLCAWKLAVSYEQYFGPGTRLTVT.

This sequence joins TRBV9 and TRBJ1-1, with 8 bases identical to TRBD1. Germline CDR1 SGDLS, CDR2 YYNGEE. This CDR3 comprises 13 residues. Losses at the gene ends were 3 bases for V and 6 bases for J; bases not matched to a gene: 4. CDR3 bases: TGTGCCAGCAGCGCCCTGACAGGGGCTGAAGCTTTCTTT. Translated, it gives CASSALTGAEAFF.

Ten or more counts support this clonotype. V and J are TRBV6-1 and TRBJ1-1; possible D gene TRBD1, 6 bases. Germline CDR1 MNHNS, CDR2 SASEGT. This CDR3 is built from 14 residues. V was trimmed by 7 bases and J by 4 bases, leaving 16 bases between them. The CDR3 DNA sequence: TGTGCCAGCAACCTACAGGGTATCGGCACTGAAGCTTTCTTT. It is translated as CASNLQGIGTEAFF.

In its sample, this clonotype was seen many times. The rearrangement joins TRBV12-3 or TRBV12-4 to TRBJ1-5; D might be TRBD1 (5 bases). The CDR3 is 16 amino acids. V was trimmed by 4 bases and J by 6 bases, leaving 19 bases between them. CDR3 protein: CASSSPFYQGVQPQHF. The CDR3 DNA reads TGTGCCAGCAGTTCCCCCTTTTATCAGGGAGTTCAGCCCCAGCATTTT.

This clonotype was counted ten times or more. The V gene is TRBV20-1, the J gene TRBJ2-5, with D perhaps TRBD1 (5 bases). Trimming stripped 1 base from V and 4 bases from J, with 16 bases between. The CDR3 sequence is 15 residues long. Germline V gene data show CDR1 as DFQATT and CDR2 as SNEGSKA (reference sequence). CDR3 residues: CSARVGGASVETQYF. In DNA, the CDR3 is TGCAGTGCTAGAGTAGGTGGGGCATCGGTAGAGACCCAGTACTTC.

This clonotype has more than one count but fewer than ten. The rearrangement uses TRBV7-3 and TRBJ1-6, with 9 positions matching TRBD1. The CDR3 has 16 amino acids. The V segment lost 0 bases and the J segment 5 bases; nucleotides outside the gene matches: 2. Per germline, CDR1 SGHTA and CDR2 FQGTGA. CDR3 sequence reads: CASSLTGDRDNSPLHF. As DNA, the CDR3 is TGTGCCAGCAGCTTAACGGGGGACAGGGATAATTCACCCCTCCACTTT.

This clonotype was counted many times. The chain joins TRBV6-5 to TRBJ2-1; no firm D call. The length of the CDR3 is 13 residues. Trimming removed 1 base at V and 7 bases at J, with 8 bases between. The germline V gene encodes CDR1 MNHEY and CDR2 SVGAGI. The CDR3 region has the DNA TGTGCCAGCAGTTACTATGGCCCGAATGAGCAGTTCTTC. Translating gives CASSYYGPNEQFF.

Ten or more counts support this clonotype. V and J are TRBV20-1 and TRBJ1-5; D unresolved. CDR1 is DFQATT, CDR2 SNEGSKA, per germline (reference sequence). Trimming cost V 3 bases and J 3 bases, with 12 bases left between them. The CDR3 sequence is 14 residues long. The CDR3 bases are TGCAGTGCTAGCCGACAAGTTTACAATCAGCCCCAGCATTTT. Amino acid sequence: CSASRQVYNQPQHF.

This clonotype was found many times. The chain employs TRBV5-1 and TRBJ2-1; possible D gene TRBD2, 6 bases. The ends were cut back, 1 base at V and 3 bases at J, with 11 bases in the middle. The germline CDR1 and CDR2 sequences are SGHRS and YFSETQ. This CDR3 is built from 15 residues. CDR3 DNA: TGCGCCAGCAGCTTGCCAGCGGGCCTCTACAATGAGCAGTTCTTC. This gives the protein CASSLPAGLYNEQFF.